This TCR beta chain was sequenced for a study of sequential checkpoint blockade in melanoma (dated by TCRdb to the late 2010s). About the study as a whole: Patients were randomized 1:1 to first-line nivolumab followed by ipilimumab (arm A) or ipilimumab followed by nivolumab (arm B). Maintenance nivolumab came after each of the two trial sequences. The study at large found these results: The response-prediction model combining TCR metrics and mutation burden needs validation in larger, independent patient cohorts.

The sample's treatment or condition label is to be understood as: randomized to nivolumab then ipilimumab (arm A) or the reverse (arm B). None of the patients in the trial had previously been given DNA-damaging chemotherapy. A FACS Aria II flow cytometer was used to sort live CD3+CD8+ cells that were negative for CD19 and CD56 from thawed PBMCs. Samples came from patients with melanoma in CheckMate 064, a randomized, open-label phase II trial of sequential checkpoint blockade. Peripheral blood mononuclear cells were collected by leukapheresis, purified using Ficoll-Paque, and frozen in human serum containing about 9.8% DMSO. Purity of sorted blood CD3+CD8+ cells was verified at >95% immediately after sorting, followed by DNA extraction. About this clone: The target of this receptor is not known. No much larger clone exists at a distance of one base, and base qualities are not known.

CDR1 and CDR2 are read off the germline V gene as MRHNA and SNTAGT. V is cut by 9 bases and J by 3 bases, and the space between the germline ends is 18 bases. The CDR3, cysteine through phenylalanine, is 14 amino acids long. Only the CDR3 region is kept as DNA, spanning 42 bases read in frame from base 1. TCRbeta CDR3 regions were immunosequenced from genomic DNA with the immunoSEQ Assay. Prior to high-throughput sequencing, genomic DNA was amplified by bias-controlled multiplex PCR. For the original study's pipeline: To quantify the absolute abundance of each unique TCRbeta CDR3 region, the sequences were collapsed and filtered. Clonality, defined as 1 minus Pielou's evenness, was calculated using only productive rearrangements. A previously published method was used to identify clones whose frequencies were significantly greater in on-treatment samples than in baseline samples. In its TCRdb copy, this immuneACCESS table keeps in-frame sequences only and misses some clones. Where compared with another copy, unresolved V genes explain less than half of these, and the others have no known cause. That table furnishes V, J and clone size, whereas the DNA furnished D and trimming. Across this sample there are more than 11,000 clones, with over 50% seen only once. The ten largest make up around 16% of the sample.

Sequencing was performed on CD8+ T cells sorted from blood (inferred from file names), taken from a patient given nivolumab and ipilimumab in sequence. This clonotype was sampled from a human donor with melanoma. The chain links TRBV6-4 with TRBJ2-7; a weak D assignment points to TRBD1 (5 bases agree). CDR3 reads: CARYTRRQFYEQYF. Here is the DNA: TGTGCCAGGTATACCCGTAGACAGTTCTACGAGCAGTACTTC.